This T cell receptor beta chain was documented in a study of cytomegalovirus exposure and HLA in healthy donors. Study-level results: Reportedly, HLA-A and HLA-B alleles of most subjects were accurately predicted from TCR beta. Accounts indicate the classifier identified cytomegalovirus status with strong specificity and sensitivity. The study labeled approximately 150 TCR beta chains cytomegalovirus-associated.

The donors gave bone marrow, and they were healthy. As concerns this clone: Its antigen is not known.

CDR1 and CDR2 (germline): PRHDT, FYEKMQ (reference sequence). The CDR3 runs to 16 residues. V was shortened by 5 bases and J by 4 bases, with 20 bases between the two germline ends. Primers: 60 Vbeta forward and 13 Jbeta reverse. Assay used: immunoSEQ multiplex PCR; TCRdb lists only in-frame clones, some missing. The sample contains 150,000 to 200,000 clones, about 80% of which appear only once. Sequencing was performed on PBMCs. The rearrangement links TRBV13 to TRBJ2-5; tentatively, D is TRBD2 (7 bases). The TCR was taken from a female donor in good health and CMV-seronegative. The DNA for the CDR3 is TGTGCCAGCAGCCGAAACTGGGGAGGGGGGGGAGAGACCCAGTACTTC. Translation: CASSRNWGGGGETQYF.